The present TCR beta chain was sequenced within a study of Graves' ophthalmopathy and Graves' hyperthyroidism. Study overall: Hyperthyroidism qualified as stable when ophthalmopathy did not develop within 18 months of follow-up.

Only newly diagnosed hyperthyroidism patients aged 18 to 65, with under 2 months' duration, were enrolled. This clonotype showed up many times. The authors amplified TCR beta CDR3 regions, and they did so from RNA transcripts for repertoire sequencing. HTBI primers primed a first-round RT-PCR, and a second-round multiplex PCR followed. MiXCR, applied by TCRdb to the multiplex PCR reads, yields one record per CDR3 protein. Here the sample spans 560,000 or so distinct CDR3 sequences, 35% to 45% being singletons. CDR1 SQVTM and CDR2 ANQGSEA come from the germline V gene. The CDR3 contains 11 residues. Trimming shortened V by 4 bases and J by 3 bases, and 7 bases separated the two germline ends.

This chain connects TRBV29-1 to TRBJ2-7, with a weak D call TRBD2 (6 bases). Source material: peripheral blood or thyroid tissue (not recorded which). This TCR derives from an adult man with Graves' hyperthyroidism. The CDR3 loop reads CSVGEVYEQYF. The CDR3 DNA reads TGCAGCGTTGGGGAGGTCTACGAGCAGTACTTC.